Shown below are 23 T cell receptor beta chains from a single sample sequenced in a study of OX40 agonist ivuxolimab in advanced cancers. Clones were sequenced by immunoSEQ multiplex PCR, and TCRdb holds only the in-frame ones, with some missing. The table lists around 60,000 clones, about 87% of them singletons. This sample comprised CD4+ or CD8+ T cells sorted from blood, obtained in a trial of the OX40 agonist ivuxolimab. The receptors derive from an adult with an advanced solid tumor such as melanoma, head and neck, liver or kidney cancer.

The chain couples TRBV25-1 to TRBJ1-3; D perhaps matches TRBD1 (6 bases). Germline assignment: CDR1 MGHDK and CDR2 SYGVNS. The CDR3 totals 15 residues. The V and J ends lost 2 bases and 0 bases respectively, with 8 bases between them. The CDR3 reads CASSEPGDSGNTIYF. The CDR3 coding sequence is TGTGCCAGCAGTGAACCAGGGGACTCTGGAAACACCATATATTTT.

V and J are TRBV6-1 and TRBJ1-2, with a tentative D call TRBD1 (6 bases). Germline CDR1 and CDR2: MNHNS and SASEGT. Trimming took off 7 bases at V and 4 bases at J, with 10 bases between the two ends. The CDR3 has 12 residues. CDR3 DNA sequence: TGTGCCAGCATGTCAGGGGTCTATGGCTACACCTTC. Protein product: CASMSGVYGYTF.

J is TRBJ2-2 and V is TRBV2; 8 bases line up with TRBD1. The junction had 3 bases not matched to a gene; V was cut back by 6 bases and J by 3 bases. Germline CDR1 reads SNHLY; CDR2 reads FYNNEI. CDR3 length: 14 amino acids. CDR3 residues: CASRKGQDTGELFF. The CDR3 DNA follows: TGTGCCAGCAGGAAGGGACAGGACACCGGGGAGCTGTTTTTT.

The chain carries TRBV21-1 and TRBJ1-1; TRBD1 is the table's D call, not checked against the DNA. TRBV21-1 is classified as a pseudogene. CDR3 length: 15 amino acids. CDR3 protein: CASSTQGQDEAEAFF. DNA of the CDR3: TGTGCCAGCAGCACCCAGGGACAGGATGAAGCTGAAGCTTTCTTT.

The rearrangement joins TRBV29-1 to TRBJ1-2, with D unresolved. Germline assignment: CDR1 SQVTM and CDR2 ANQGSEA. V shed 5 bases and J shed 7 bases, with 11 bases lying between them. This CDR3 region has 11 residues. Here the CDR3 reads CSVSGGSGYTF. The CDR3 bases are TGCAGCGTTAGTGGAGGGTCTGGCTACACCTTC.

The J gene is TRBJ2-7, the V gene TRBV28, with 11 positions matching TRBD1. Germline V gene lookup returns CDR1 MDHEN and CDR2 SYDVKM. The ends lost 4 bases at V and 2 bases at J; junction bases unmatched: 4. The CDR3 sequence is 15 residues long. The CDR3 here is CASSSLGQGAYEQYF. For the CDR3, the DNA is TGTGCCAGCAGTTCTTTGGGACAGGGGGCCTACGAGCAGTACTTC.

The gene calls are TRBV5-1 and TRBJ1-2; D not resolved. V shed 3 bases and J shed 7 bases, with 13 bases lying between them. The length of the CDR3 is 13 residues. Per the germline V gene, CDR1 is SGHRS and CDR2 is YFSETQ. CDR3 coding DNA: TGCGCCAGCAGCTCACAAGGAACCGGTGGCTACACCTTC. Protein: CASSSQGTGGYTF.

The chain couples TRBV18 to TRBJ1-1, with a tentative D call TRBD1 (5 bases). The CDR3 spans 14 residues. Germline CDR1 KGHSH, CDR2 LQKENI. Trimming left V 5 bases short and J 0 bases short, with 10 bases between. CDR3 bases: TGTGCCAGCTCAAGCCGGGACTTGAACACTGAAGCTTTCTTT. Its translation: CASSSRDLNTEAFF. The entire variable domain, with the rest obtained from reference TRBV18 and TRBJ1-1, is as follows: NAGVMQNPRHLVRRRGQEARLRCSPMKGHSHVYWYRQLPEEGLKFMVYLQKENIIDESGMPKERFSAEFPKEGPSILRIQQVVRGDSAAYFCASSSRDLNTEAFFGQGTRLTVV.

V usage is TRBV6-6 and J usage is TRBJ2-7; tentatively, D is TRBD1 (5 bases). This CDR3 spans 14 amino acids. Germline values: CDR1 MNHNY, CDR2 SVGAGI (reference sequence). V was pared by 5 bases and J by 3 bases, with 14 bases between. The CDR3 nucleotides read TGTGCCAGCAGTGCAACAGGATACCACTACGAGCAGTACTTC. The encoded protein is CASSATGYHYEQYF.

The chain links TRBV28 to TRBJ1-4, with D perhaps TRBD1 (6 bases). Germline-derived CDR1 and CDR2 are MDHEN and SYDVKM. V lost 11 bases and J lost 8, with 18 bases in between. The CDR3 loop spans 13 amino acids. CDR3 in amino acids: CASRGRAIEKLFF. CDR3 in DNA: TGTGCCTCCAGGGGCAGGGCTATCGAAAAACTGTTTTTT.

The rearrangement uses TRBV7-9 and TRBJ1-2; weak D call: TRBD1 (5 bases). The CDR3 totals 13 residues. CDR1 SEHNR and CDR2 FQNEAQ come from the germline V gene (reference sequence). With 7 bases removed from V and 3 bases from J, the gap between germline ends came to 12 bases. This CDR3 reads CASIGEGYYGYTF. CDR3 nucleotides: TGTGCCAGCATCGGGGAGGGGTACTATGGCTACACCTTC.

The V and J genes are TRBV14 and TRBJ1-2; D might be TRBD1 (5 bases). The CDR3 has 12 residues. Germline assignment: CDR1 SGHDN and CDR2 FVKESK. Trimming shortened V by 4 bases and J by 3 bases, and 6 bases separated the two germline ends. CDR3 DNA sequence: TGTGCCAGCAGCCCAGGGTACTATGGCTACACCTTC. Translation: CASSPGYYGYTF. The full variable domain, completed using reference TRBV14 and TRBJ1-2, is EAGVTQFPSHSVIEKGQTVTLRCDPISGHDNLYWYRRVMGKEIKFLLHFVKESKQDESGMPNNRFLAERTGGTYSTLKVQPAELEDSGVYFCASSPGYYGYTFGSGTRLTVV.

The CDR3 spells CASSPGLAGVANTGELFF. In nucleotides, the CDR3 is TGTGCCAGCTCACCGGGACTAGCGGGAGTGGCGAACACCGGGGAGCTGTTTTTT. This chain links TRBV18 with TRBJ2-2; 14 bases align to TRBD2. The germline gives CDR1 KGHSH, CDR2 LQKENI. V shed 3 bases, J shed 0 bases, and the junction held 3 bases outside the gene matches. This CDR3 spans 18 amino acids.

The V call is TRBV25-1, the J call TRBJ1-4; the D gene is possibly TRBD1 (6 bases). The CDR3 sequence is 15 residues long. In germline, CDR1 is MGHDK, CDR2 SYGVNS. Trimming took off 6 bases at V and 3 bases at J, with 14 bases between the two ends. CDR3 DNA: TGTGCCAGCAGCCCGCGGAGGGGGTCTAATGAAAAACTGTTTTTT. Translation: CASSPRRGSNEKLFF.

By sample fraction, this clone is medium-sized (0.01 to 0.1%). CDR3 nucleotide sequence: TGTGCCAGTAGTCTCGACAGACTTCGTGGCTACACCTTC. Protein product: CASSLDRLRGYTF. This chain uses TRBV19 with TRBJ1-2; a weak D match, TRBD1 (5 bases). Trimming took off 5 bases at V and 7 bases at J, with 14 bases between the two ends. Germline values: CDR1 LNHDA, CDR2 SQIVND (reference sequence). This CDR3 is built from 13 residues.

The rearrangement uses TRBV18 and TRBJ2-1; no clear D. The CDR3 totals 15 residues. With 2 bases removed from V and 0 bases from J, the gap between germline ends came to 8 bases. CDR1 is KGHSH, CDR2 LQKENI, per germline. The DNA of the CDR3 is TGTGCCAGCTCACCAGGCACTAACTCCTACAATGAGCAGTTCTTC. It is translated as CASSPGTNSYNEQFF.

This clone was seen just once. CDR3 sequence: CASRRLTGEHEQYF. CDR3 nucleotide sequence: TGTGCCAGCAGAAGACTGACAGGGGAACACGAGCAGTACTTC. The V and J genes are TRBV5-5 and TRBJ2-7; 8 nucleotides line up with TRBD1. Trimming at V came to 5 bases and at J to 5 bases, leaving 9 bases not matched to a gene. CDR3 size: 14 residues. CDR1 is SGHKS, CDR2 YYEKEE, per germline (reference sequence).

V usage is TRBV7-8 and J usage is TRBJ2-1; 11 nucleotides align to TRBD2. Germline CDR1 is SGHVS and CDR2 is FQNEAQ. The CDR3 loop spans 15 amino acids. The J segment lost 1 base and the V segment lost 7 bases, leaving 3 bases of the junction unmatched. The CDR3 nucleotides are TGTGCCAGCATACTAGCGGGGGCTTCCTACAATGAGCAGTTCTTC. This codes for CASILAGASYNEQFF.

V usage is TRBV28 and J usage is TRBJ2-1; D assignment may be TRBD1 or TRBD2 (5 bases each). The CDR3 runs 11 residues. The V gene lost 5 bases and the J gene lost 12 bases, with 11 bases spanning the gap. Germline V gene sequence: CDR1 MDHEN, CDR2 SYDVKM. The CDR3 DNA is TGTGCCAGCAGTACCTCTGGGACGCAGTTCTTC. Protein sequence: CASSTSGTQFF.

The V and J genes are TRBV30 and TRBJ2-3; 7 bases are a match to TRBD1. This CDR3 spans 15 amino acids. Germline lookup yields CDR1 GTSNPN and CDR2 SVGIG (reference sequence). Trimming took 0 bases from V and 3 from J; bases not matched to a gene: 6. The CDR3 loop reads CAWSVNRGFTDTQYF. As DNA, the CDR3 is TGTGCCTGGAGTGTGAACAGGGGATTTACAGATACGCAGTATTTT. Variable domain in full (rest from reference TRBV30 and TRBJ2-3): SQTIHQWPATLVQPVGSPLSLECTVEGTSNPNLYWYRQAAGRGLQLLFYSVGIGQISSEVPQNLSASRPQDRQFILSSKKLLLSDSGFYLCAWSVNRGFTDTQYFGPGTRLTVL.

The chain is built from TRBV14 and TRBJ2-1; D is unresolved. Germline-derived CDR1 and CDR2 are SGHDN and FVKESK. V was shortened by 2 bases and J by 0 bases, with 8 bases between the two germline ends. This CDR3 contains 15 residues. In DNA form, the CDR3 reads TGTGCCAGCAGCCAACTGGGAAACTCCTACAATGAGCAGTTCTTC. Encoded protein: CASSQLGNSYNEQFF.

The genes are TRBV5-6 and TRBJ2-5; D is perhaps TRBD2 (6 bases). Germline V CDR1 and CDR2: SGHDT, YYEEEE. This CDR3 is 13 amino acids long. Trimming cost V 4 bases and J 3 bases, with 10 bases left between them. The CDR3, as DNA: TGTGCCAGCAGCCTGCTAGCGAAAGAGACCCAGTACTTC. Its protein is CASSLLAKETQYF.

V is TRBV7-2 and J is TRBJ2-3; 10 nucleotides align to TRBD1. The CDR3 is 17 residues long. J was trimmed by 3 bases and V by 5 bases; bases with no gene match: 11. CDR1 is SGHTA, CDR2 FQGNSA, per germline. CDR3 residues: CASSPLRTGGPTDTQYF. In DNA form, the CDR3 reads TGTGCCAGCAGCCCCCTCAGGACAGGGGGACCGACAGATACGCAGTATTTT.